This TCR beta chain stems from a study of response to subunit inactivated influenza vaccine. TCRdb redid the calling of the RT-PCR reads with MiXCR, one entry per CDR3 protein. Of 500,000 to 700,000 distinct CDR3 sequences in the sample, less than 25% were seen once. These data also formed part of another study, on T cells expressing NK-cell markers. From that paper: Production of TCR beta cDNA relied on 5'RACE template switching with UMIs.

The material was CD4+ T cells sorted from PBMCs, obtained less than 13 days after vaccination. This clonotype originated in a man aged 50 to 60 who received an inactivated influenza vaccine.

DNA for the CDR3: TGCAGTGCTAGACGCGGGGGCAACTTTATCGGGGGCTACACCTTC. It is translated as CSARRGGNFIGGYTF. This chain joins TRBV20-1 and TRBJ1-2, with D maybe TRBD1 (6 bases). CDR3 length equals 15 residues. V lost 2 bases to trimming and J lost 8 bases, with 21 bases between them. The V gene's germline CDR1 is DFQATT and CDR2 SNEGSKA (reference sequence).